This TCR beta chain was retrieved from a study of T cells in Graves' hyperthyroidism and ophthalmopathy (dated by TCRdb to between 2017 and 2020). Background on the whole study: A discovery cohort of roughly 96 patients, approximately 44 with Graves' ophthalmopathy and 55 to 65 with stable Graves' hyperthyroidism, was used to find distinguishing TCR V-J signatures. An independent validation cohort of 18 to 20 hyperthyroidism patients and some 15 patients who later progressed to ophthalmopathy tested prospective prediction of ophthalmopathy. The 100 or so discovery patients were randomly divided into training and test sets at a 7:3 ratio. In more than five Graves' hyperthyroidism patients, the study also compared T-cell repertoires from thyroid tissue with T-cell repertoires from blood. After blood sampling, hyperthyroidism patients were treated with methimazole at a starting dose of 30 mg daily, and ophthalmopathy patients were treated with high-dose intravenous methylprednisolone. TCR Vbeta CDR3 sequencing of around 130 peripheral blood samples (43 ophthalmopathy, 75 to 80 hyperthyroidism and approximately 17 progressor patients) is reported in the paper. The study at large found these results: In validation, the model predicted progression to ophthalmopathy a median of about 6 months before onset, with about 70% sensitivity and roughly 72% specificity. Ophthalmopathy was separated from stable hyperthyroidism by a 13 V-J signature model, with around 90% sensitivity and 81% to 82% specificity obtained in cross-validation and 80%/75% obtained in testing. Most expanded thyroid clonotypes (frequency above 0.001) were also detected in blood, suggesting blood repertoires may reflect thyroid immune responses. No statistical method was used to set the sample size in advance, and investigators knew the group allocation.

For this clonotype: Its antigen remains undetermined. It may be a read error: a sequence one base away is much more abundant.

Any patient with an uncontrolled infection, another autoimmune disease, pregnancy or lactation was excluded. Clinical symptoms, serum thyroxine and TRAb, thyroid ultrasound, and orbital computed tomography formed the basis for the diagnoses. Total RNA was extracted using Trizol reagent, and RNA quality was assessed on an Agilent 2100 Bioanalyzer. TCR beta CDR3 regions were amplified from RNA transcripts. A first-round RT-PCR of the TCR CDR3 used the HTBI primer set with the Qiagen OneStep RT-PCR kit. The libraries were constructed in a second round of multiplex PCR and then size-selected and purified. Libraries were sequenced paired-end with 100 bp reads on an Illumina HiSeq2000. The source study handled its data this way. Raw data were processed with SOAPnuke, discarding reads with adapters, uncalled bases, mean Phred below 15, or no exact constant-primer or identifier match. COPE v1.2.5 was used to merge high-quality paired reads, and clonotypes were defined as unique nucleotide sequences. Clonotypes were aligned to IMGT TRBV, TRBD and TRBJ reference segments using MiTCR v1.1. Only V-J combinations with frequency above 0.0001, covering 99.2% of repertoires, were analysed. A TCS score was defined as the ratio of F50 (clonal expansion) to E x V (chaos), with BLOSUM62-based TCRdist applied between CDR3 peptides within each V-J. Welch's t-statistics and random forest reduced approximately 520 V-J features to 13, which were used in a naive Bayes classifier (R e1071). The Morisita-Horn index was used to measure how similar the thyroid and blood repertoires were. The public sequencing data were trimmed at Q25 with fastp and processed into clonotypes with MiXCR by TCRdb, which kept only in-frame beta chains. Every CDR3 protein is listed once, alongside the most common genes and DNA of its rows. These V and J calls are TCRdb output, not the study's own analysis. This sample is represented by over 650,000 distinct CDR3 sequences; 40% to 55% of them were singletons. The leading ten clones occupy about 7.2% of the sample.

Sequencing was performed on peripheral blood or thyroid tissue (not recorded which). The sequence derives from an adult man with Graves' disease, either hyperthyroidism or ophthalmopathy (not recorded which).

The CDR3 reads as follows: CAISVSSNEELFF. The nucleotide sequence is TGTGCCATCAGTGTGAGCAGTAATGAAGAACTGTTTTTT. The sequence links TRBV10-3 to TRBJ1-4, with the D gene not clear enough to name. Inclusive of the bounding cysteine and phenylalanine, the CDR3 is 13 residues long. Of the read, only the CDR3 DNA is kept; its 39 bases are in frame from base 1. Via the germline V gene, CDR1 is ENHRY and CDR2 SYGVKD.